The 2 T cell receptor beta chains presented below share a single source sample, sequenced in a study of tumor and adjacent non-tumor tissue in lung cancer. The template was RNA from unsorted bulk tissue. More than 3 cm separated this lung sample from the edge of the tumor. A modified ARM-PCR protocol with three rounds of nested PCR amplified TCRbeta. TCRdb ran MiXCR on the multiplex PCR reads and lists one entry per CDR3 protein. The table has almost 75,000 distinct CDR3 sequences, approximately 71% seen once. Sequencing used distant non-tumor lung tissue. The receptors here all came from a woman aged 45-59 years with non-small cell lung cancer.

In the case of this clonotype: Because it lacks the conserved phenylalanine or tryptophan at the end, this CDR3 is likely a read error. The DNA is left out, because the CDR3 cannot be placed on it with certainty; the CDR3 is given as TCRdb lists it. V usage is TRBV10-3 and J usage is TRBJ2-2. The CDR3 is made up of 14 amino acids, end residues included. CDR1 ENHRY and CDR2 SYGVKD come from the germline V gene. CDR3 loop: CAMSESMADGELFS.

For this clonotype: Because it lacks the conserved phenylalanine or tryptophan at the end, this CDR3 is likely a read error. The V and J genes are TRBV12-3 or TRBV12-4 and TRBJ2-7; no clear D gene. The DNA matches TRBJ2-1 better at its end, which makes the J call doubtful. The CDR3 runs 12 residues. For the CDR3, the DNA is TGTGCCAGCACCACTCTAGGATCCGAGCAGTTCCTC. Residues: CASTTLGSEQFL.